This T cell receptor beta chain was captured by sequencing in a study of T cell repertoires in cytomegalovirus infection. This clonotype occurred many times. TCRdb independently ran MiXCR on the reads; one entry per CDR3 protein. The data contain a few hundred thousand distinct CDR3 sequences, 9% to 9.5% of them seen just once; the ten biggest clones take up 3.5% to 4.5%. Specimen: PBMCs. The receptor was derived from a human donor in good health (CMV status not recorded). Some clones in this sample may be carry-over from other donors' samples.

CDR3: CASSRHKTGEATRNTEAFF. The CDR3 DNA follows: TGTGCCAGCAGCCGCCACAAAACAGGGGAGGCGACCAGGAACACTGAAGCTTTCTTT. This rearrangement joins TRBV7-8 to TRBJ1-1, with 7 bases aligning to TRBD1. This CDR3 comprises 19 residues. The V gene end was trimmed by 5 bases and the J gene end by 1 base; junction bases not matched to a gene: 19. Germline values: CDR1 SGHVS, CDR2 FQNEAQ.